This T cell receptor beta chain was documented in a study of cytomegalovirus exposure and HLA in healthy donors. General study points: Earlier analysis yielded a pattern in which most TCR beta V segments were productive about 90% or about 30% of the time.

For this clone: The antigen remains undetermined.

Per germline, CDR1 SNHLY and CDR2 FYNNEI. The CDR3 is 14 residues long. This PCR relied on a set of 60 Vbeta primers and 13 Jbeta primers. Produced via immunoSEQ multiplex PCR; TCRdb's table is partial and in-frame only. The sample contains 35,000 to 40,000 clones, 90% to 95% of which appear only once. The TCR originated in a woman under 30 in good health and CMV-seronegative. Sample: PBMCs. The chain is built from TRBV2 and TRBJ2-5; TRBD1 agrees at 10 bases. With the DNA end fitting TRBJ2-7 better, the J assignment may be wrong. The CDR3 reads CASSTGTGVLEQYF. The DNA for the CDR3 is TGTGCCAGCAGTACCGGGACAGGGGTTCTCGAGCAGTACTTC.